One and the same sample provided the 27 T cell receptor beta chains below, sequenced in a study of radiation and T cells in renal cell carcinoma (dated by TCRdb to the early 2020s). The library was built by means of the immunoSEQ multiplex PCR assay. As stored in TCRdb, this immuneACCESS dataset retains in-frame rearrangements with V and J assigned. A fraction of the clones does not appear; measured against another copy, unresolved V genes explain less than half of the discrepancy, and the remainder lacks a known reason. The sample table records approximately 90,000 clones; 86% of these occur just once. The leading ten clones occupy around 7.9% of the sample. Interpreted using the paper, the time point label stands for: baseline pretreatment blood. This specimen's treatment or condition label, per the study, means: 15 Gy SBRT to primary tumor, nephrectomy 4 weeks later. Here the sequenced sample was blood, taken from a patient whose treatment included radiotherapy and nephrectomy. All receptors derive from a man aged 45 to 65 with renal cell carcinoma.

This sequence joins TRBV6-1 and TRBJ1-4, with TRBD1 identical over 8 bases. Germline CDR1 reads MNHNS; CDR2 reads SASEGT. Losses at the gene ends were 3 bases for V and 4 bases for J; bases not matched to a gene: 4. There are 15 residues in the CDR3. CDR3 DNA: TGTGCCAGCAGTGAGGCGACAGGGGTTAATGAAAAACTGTTTTTT. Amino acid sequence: CASSEATGVNEKLFF.

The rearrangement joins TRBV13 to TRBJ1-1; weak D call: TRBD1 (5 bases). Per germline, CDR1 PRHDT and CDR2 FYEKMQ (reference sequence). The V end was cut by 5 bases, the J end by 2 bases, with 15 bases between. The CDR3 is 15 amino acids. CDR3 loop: CASSISGTENTEAFF. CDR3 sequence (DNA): TGTGCCAGCAGCATTTCCGGGACCGAAAACACTGAAGCTTTCTTT.

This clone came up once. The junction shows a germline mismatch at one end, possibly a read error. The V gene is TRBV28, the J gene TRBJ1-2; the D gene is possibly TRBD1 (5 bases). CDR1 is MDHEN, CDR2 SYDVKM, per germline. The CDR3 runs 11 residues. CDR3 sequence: CASSLERGRSF. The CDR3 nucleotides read TGTGCCAGCAGTTTAGAAAGGGGAAGATCCTTC.

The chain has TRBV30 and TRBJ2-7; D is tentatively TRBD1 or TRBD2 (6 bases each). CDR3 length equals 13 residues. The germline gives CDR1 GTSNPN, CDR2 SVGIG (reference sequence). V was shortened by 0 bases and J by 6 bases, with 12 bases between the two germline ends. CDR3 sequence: CAWSVLGGGEQYF. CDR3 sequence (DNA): TGTGCCTGGAGTGTACTCGGGGGCGGCGAGCAGTACTTC.

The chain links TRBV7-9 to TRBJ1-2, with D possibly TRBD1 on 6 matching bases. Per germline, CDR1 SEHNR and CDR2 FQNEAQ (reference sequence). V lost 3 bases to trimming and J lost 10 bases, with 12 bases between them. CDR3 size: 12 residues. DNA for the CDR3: TGTGCCAGCAGCTTTACAGGGCCCGACTACACCTTC. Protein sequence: CASSFTGPDYTF. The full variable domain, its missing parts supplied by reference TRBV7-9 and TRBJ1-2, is DTGVSQNPRHKITKRGQNVTFRCDPISEHNRLYWYRQTLGQGPEFLTYFQNEAQLEKSRLLSDRFSAERPKGSFSTLEIQRTEQGDSAMYLCASSFTGPDYTFGSGTRLTVV.

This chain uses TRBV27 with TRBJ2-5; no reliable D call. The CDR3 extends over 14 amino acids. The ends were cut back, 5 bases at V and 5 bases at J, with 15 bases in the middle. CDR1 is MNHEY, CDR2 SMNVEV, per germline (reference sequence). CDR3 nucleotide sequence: TGTGCCAGCAGTCGGGCCACCCTTGGGGAGACCCAGTACTTC. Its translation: CASSRATLGETQYF.

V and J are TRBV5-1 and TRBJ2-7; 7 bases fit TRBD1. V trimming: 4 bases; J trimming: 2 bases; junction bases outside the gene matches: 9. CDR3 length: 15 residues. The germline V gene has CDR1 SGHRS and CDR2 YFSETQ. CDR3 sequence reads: CASSPGQVFTYEQYF. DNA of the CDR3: TGCGCCAGCAGCCCCGGACAGGTCTTCACCTACGAGCAGTACTTC. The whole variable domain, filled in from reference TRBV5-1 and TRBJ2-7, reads KAGVTQTPRYLIKTRGQQVTLSCSPISGHRSVSWYQQTPGQGLQFLFEYFSETQRNKGNFPGRFSGRQFSNSRSEMNVSTLELGDSALYLCASSPGQVFTYEQYFGPGTRLTVT.

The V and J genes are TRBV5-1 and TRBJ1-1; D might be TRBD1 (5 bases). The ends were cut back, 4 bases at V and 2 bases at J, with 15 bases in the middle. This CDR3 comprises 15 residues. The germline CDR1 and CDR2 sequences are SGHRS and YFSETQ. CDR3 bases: TGCGCCAGCAGCGTGACAGTTTCCCAAAACACTGAAGCTTTCTTT. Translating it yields CASSVTVSQNTEAFF. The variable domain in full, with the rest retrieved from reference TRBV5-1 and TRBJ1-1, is KAGVTQTPRYLIKTRGQQVTLSCSPISGHRSVSWYQQTPGQGLQFLFEYFSETQRNKGNFPGRFSGRQFSNSRSEMNVSTLELGDSALYLCASSVTVSQNTEAFFGQGTRLTVV.

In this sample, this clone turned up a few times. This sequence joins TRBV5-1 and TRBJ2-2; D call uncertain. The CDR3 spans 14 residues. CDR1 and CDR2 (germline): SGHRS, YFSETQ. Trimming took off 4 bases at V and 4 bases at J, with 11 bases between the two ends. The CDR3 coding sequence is TGCGCCAGCAGCCTCGATTTGAGCACCGGGGAGCTGTTTTTT. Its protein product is CASSLDLSTGELFF.

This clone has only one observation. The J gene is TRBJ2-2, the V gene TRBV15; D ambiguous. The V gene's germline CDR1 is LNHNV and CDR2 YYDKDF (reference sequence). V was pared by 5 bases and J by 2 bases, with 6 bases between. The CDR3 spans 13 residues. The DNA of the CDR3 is TGTGCCACCAGCCCCAGTAACACCGGGGAGCTGTTTTTT. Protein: CATSPSNTGELFF.

The CDR3 protein is CASSHRDRGYGYTF. The CDR3 region has the DNA TGTGCCAGCAGCCACCGGGACAGGGGCTATGGCTACACCTTC. This rearrangement joins TRBV7-9 to TRBJ1-2; 10 nucleotides line up with TRBD1. Per the germline V gene, CDR1 is SEHNR and CDR2 is FQNEAQ (reference sequence). Losses at the gene ends were 5 bases for V and 4 bases for J; bases not matched to a gene: 4. This CDR3 spans 14 amino acids.

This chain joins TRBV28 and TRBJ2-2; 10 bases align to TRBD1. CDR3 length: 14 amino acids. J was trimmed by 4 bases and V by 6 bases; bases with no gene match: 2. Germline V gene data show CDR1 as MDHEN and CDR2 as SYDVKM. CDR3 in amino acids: CASRTGGTTGELFF. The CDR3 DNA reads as TGTGCCAGCAGGACAGGGGGCACCACCGGGGAGCTGTTTTTT. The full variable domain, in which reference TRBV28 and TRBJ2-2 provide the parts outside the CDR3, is DVKVTQSSRYLVKRTGEKVFLECVQDMDHENMFWYRQDPGLGLRLIYFSYDVKMKEKGDIPEGYSVSREKKERFSLILESASTNQTSMYLCASRTGGTTGELFFGEGSRLTVL.

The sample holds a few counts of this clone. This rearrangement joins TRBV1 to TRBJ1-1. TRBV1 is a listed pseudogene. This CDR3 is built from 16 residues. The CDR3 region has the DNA TGCACCAGCAGCAACCAAACAGGGAGGGTCGGAACTGAAGCTTTCTTT. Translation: CTSSNQTGRVGTEAFF.

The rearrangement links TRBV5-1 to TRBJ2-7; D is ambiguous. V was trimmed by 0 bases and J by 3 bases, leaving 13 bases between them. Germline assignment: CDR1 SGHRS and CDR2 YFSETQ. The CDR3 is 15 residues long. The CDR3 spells CASSLEATPNYEQYF. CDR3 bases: TGCGCCAGCAGCTTGGAGGCCACTCCAAACTACGAGCAGTACTTC.

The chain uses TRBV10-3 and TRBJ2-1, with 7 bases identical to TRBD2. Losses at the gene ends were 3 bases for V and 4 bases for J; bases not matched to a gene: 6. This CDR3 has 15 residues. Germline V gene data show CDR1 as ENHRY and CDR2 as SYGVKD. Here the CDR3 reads CAISDRGAGYNEQFF. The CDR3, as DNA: TGTGCCATCAGTGACCGAGGAGCGGGATACAATGAGCAGTTCTTC.

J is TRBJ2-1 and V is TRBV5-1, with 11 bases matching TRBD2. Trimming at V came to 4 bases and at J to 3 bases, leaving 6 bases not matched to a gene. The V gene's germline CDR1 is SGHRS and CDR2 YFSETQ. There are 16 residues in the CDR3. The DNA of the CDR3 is TGCGCCAGCAGCCAATCAGGGACTAGCGGCTACAATGAGCAGTTCTTC. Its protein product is CASSQSGTSGYNEQFF. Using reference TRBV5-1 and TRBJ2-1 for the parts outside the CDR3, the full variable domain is KAGVTQTPRYLIKTRGQQVTLSCSPISGHRSVSWYQQTPGQGLQFLFEYFSETQRNKGNFPGRFSGRQFSNSRSEMNVSTLELGDSALYLCASSQSGTSGYNEQFFGPGTRLTVL.

The CDR3 loop reads CASSFLYEQYF. The CDR3 nucleotides are TGTGCCAGCAGCTTTCTTTACGAGCAGTACTTC. This chain links TRBV7-2 with TRBJ2-7; no clear D. The germline V gene has CDR1 SGHTA and CDR2 FQGNSA. V lost 3 bases to trimming and J lost 4 bases, with 4 bases between them. The CDR3 covers 11 residues.

CDR3 sequence reads: CASSAERGTVYEQYF. CDR3 coding DNA: TGTGCCAGCAGTGCGGAGCGGGGGACCGTCTACGAGCAGTACTTC. The rearrangement joins TRBV2 to TRBJ2-7, with 8 bases identical to TRBD2. J gave up 3 bases and V 4 bases, and 8 bases lay outside the gene matches. Germline CDR1 and CDR2: SNHLY and FYNNEI. The CDR3 sequence is 15 residues long. Variable domain in full (rest from reference TRBV2 and TRBJ2-7): EPEVTQTPSHQVTQMGQEVILRCVPISNHLYFYWYRQILGQKVEFLVSFYNNEISEKSEIFDDQFSVERPDGSNFTLKIRSTKLEDSAMYFCASSAERGTVYEQYFGPGTRLTVT.

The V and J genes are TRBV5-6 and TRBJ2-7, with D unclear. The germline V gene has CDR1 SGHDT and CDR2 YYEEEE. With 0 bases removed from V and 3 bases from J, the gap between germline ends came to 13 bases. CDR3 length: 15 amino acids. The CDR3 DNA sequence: TGTGCCAGCAGCTTGGGACCATCAATAAACTACGAGCAGTACTTC. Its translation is CASSLGPSINYEQYF.

The CDR3 region is CASSLVSDPYEQYF. CDR3 DNA sequence: TGCGCCAGCAGCTTGGTGTCCGACCCCTACGAGCAGTACTTC. The gene calls are TRBV5-1 and TRBJ2-7; no definite D call. V was trimmed by 0 bases and J by 2 bases, leaving 9 bases between them. The CDR3 totals 14 residues. Germline values: CDR1 SGHRS, CDR2 YFSETQ. Full variable domain (remainder filled in from reference TRBV5-1 and TRBJ2-7): KAGVTQTPRYLIKTRGQQVTLSCSPISGHRSVSWYQQTPGQGLQFLFEYFSETQRNKGNFPGRFSGRQFSNSRSEMNVSTLELGDSALYLCASSLVSDPYEQYFGPGTRLTVT.

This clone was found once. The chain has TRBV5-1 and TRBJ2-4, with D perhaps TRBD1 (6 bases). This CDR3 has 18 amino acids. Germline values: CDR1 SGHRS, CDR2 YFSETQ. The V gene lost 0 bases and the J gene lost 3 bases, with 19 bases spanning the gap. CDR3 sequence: CASSLGDRWVGGKNIQYF. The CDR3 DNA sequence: TGCGCCAGCAGCTTGGGTGACAGGTGGGTCGGTGGCAAAAACATTCAGTACTTC.

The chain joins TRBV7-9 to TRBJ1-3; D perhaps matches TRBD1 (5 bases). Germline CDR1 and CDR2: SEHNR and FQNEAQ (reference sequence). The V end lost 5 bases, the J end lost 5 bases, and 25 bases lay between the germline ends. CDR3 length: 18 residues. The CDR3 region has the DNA TGTGCCAGCAGCCCAATAGTGAGGAGGACAATAGGACGAAACACCATATATTTT. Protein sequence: CASSPIVRRTIGRNTIYF.

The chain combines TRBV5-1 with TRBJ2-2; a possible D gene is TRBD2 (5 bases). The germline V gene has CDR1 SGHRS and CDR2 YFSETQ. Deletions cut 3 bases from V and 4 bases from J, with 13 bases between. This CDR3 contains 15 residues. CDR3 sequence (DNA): TGCGCCAGCAGCTCCGGAGGAGAAGCCACCGGGGAGCTGTTTTTT. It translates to CASSSGGEATGELFF.

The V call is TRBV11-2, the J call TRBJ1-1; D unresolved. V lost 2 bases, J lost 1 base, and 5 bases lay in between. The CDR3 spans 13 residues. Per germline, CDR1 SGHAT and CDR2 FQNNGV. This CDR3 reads CASSLSRNTEAFF. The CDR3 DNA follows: TGTGCCAGCAGCTTATCCAGGAACACTGAAGCTTTCTTT.

The CDR3 sequence is CASSPPGEETQYF. CDR3 bases: TGTGCCAGCTCACCACCTGGGGAAGAGACCCAGTACTTC. The J gene is TRBJ2-5, the V gene TRBV18; D gene uncertain. Germline CDR1 and CDR2: KGHSH and LQKENI. The CDR3 consists of 13 residues. Trimming stripped 0 bases from V and 3 bases from J, with 5 bases between. Full variable domain (remainder filled in from reference TRBV18 and TRBJ2-5): NAGVMQNPRHLVRRRGQEARLRCSPMKGHSHVYWYRQLPEEGLKFMVYLQKENIIDESGMPKERFSAEFPKEGPSILRIQQVVRGDSAAYFCASSPPGEETQYFGPGTRLLVL.

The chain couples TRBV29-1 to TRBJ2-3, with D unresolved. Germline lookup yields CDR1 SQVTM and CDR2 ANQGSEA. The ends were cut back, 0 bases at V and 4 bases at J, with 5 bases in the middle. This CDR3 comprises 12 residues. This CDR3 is CSVEEISDTQYF. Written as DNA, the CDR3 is TGCAGCGTTGAAGAGATCTCAGATACGCAGTATTTT.

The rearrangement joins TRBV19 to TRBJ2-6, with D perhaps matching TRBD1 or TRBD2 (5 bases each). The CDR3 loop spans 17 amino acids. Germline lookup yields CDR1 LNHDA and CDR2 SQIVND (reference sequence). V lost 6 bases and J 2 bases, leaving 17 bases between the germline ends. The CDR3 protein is CASSPWAVGAGANVLTF. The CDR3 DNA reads TGTGCCAGTAGCCCCTGGGCAGTGGGGGCTGGGGCCAACGTCCTGACTTTC.